The 28 T cell receptor beta chains below come from one sample, sequenced in a study of immune cell composition in non-small cell lung cancer. Profiled with immunoSEQ multiplex PCR; TCRdb holds only in-frame clones, not every one. The sample shows 13,000 or so clones, around 75% of them seen only once. The specimen was lung tumor tissue. The receptor source for this set is a human donor with non-small cell lung cancer.

J is TRBJ1-1 and V is TRBV6-5, with TRBD1 identical over 9 bases. Germline trimming cut 6 bases from V and 1 base from J; bases unmatched to any gene: 6. The CDR3 runs 15 residues. Germline V gives CDR1 MNHEY, CDR2 SVGAGI. The CDR3: CASRRQGGSNTEAFF. The CDR3 DNA reads TGTGCCAGCAGACGACAGGGGGGTTCGAACACTGAAGCTTTCTTT.

DNA of the CDR3: TGTGCCAGCAGTTCCCGACAGGGAGTCTACGAGCAGTACTTC. Translation gives CASSSRQGVYEQYF. This chain links TRBV27 with TRBJ2-7, with 7 bases matching TRBD1. This CDR3 is built from 14 residues. V lost 4 bases, J lost 3 bases, and 6 bases stayed unmatched. Germline CDR1 MNHEY, CDR2 SMNVEV (reference sequence).

A few counts support this clone. This chain connects TRBV5-4 to TRBJ2-2; TRBD1 aligns across 10 bases. The CDR3 length is 15 residues. Germline trimming cut 5 bases from V and 3 bases from J; bases unmatched to any gene: 4. Germline CDR1 reads SGHNT; CDR2 reads YYREEE (reference sequence). In nucleotides, the CDR3 is TGTGCCAGCAGGGCCGGGACAGGGGACACCGGGGAGCTGTTTTTT. As protein: CASRAGTGDTGELFF.

This chain connects TRBV14 to TRBJ1-1; D unclear. Germline lookup yields CDR1 SGHDN and CDR2 FVKESK. The CDR3 extends over 13 amino acids. V lost 4 bases and J lost 1, with 7 bases in between. The CDR3 loop is CASSLVRNTEAFF. DNA for the CDR3: TGTGCCAGCAGCCTCGTCAGGAACACTGAAGCTTTCTTT.

The gene calls are TRBV27 and TRBJ2-2; 8 bases line up with TRBD2. CDR3 size: 17 residues. Germline CDR1 and CDR2: MNHEY and SMNVEV (reference sequence). V was clipped by 2 bases and J by 4 bases; unmatched bases: 9. The CDR3 DNA sequence: TGTGCCAGCAGTTTACCCCAAGGGACTAGAGCCACCGGGGAGCTGTTTTTT. Protein sequence: CASSLPQGTRATGELFF.

V gene TRBV6-5 combines with J gene TRBJ2-1; possible D gene TRBD1, 5 bases. Germline V gene lookup returns CDR1 MNHEY and CDR2 SVGAGI. There are 14 residues in the CDR3. The germline V and J ends were trimmed by 5 bases and 0 bases, with 8 bases remaining between them. CDR3 nucleotides: TGTGCCAGCAGTAGACAGAGCTCCTACAATGAGCAGTTCTTC. This codes for CASSRQSSYNEQFF.

The chain uses TRBV5-1 and TRBJ2-5; 8 nucleotides agree with TRBD1. The DNA end is a closer match to TRBJ2-7, so the J assignment may be wrong. Looked up from germline, CDR1 is SGHRS and CDR2 is YFSETQ. The CDR3 has 14 amino acids. This CDR3 is CASSLGTGRNEQYF. Here the CDR3 DNA reads TGCGCCAGCAGCTTGGGGACAGGGCGAAACGAGCAGTACTTC.

There are a few counts of this clone. The CDR3 is CASSFGSLTKNIQYF. Written as DNA, the CDR3 is TGTGCCAGCAGTTTCGGGAGTTTGACCAAAAACATTCAGTACTTC. The rearrangement joins TRBV28 to TRBJ2-4; tentative D call: TRBD2 (6 bases). The CDR3 loop spans 15 amino acids. Germline-derived CDR1 and CDR2 are MDHEN and SYDVKM. V was cut by 3 bases and J by 2 bases, with 11 bases left in between.

This chain joins TRBV5-6 and TRBJ1-2, with 9 nucleotides matching TRBD1. Germline V gene data show CDR1 as SGHDT and CDR2 as YYEEEE. Trimming took 4 bases from V and 2 from J; bases not matched to a gene: 6. This CDR3 comprises 15 residues. CDR3 coding DNA: TGTGCCAGCAGCCCCGGGACAGGGACGAACTATGGCTACACCTTC. It translates to CASSPGTGTNYGYTF.

The V and J genes are TRBV19 and TRBJ1-6, with D perhaps matching TRBD1 (6 bases). The CDR3 is 16 residues long. V was cut by 4 bases and J by 6 bases, with 16 bases left in between. Per germline, CDR1 LNHDA and CDR2 SQIVND (reference sequence). The CDR3 sequence: CASSTGQPSPNSPLHF. The CDR3 nucleotides read TGTGCCAGTAGTACAGGACAGCCCTCCCCTAATTCACCCCTCCACTTT.

The rearrangement uses TRBV11-2 and TRBJ2-2, with 8 bases fitting TRBD1. Germline V gives CDR1 SGHAT, CDR2 FQNNGV. CDR3 length: 14 amino acids. J lost 6 bases, V lost 5 bases, and 5 bases had no gene match. CDR3 coding DNA: TGTGCCAGCAGCAACCCGGACAGGGCCGGGGAGCTGTTTTTT. This translates into CASSNPDRAGELFF.

In DNA, the CDR3 is TGCAGTGCTAGACCAGAAGAGACCCAGTACTTC. Translated, it gives CSARPEETQYF. V usage is TRBV20-1 and J usage is TRBJ2-5, with D unresolved. Per the germline V gene, CDR1 is DFQATT and CDR2 is SNEGSKA (reference sequence). The V and J ends lost 2 bases and 3 bases respectively, with 4 bases between them. This CDR3 is built from 11 residues.

The V call is TRBV19, the J call TRBJ2-3; D possibly corresponds to TRBD2 (6 bases). V lost 3 bases, J lost 6 bases, and 13 bases lay in between. The V gene's germline CDR1 is LNHDA and CDR2 SQIVND (reference sequence). The CDR3 length is 14 residues. CDR3 sequence reads: CASSISSAADTQYF. The CDR3 DNA reads as TGTGCCAGTAGTATCTCTAGCGCAGCGGATACGCAGTATTTT.

V gene TRBV7-2 combines with J gene TRBJ2-5, with 10 bases aligning to TRBD2. V was pared by 1 base and J by 2 bases, with 4 bases of the junction left unmatched. The CDR3 length is 16 residues. Germline CDR1 is SGHTA and CDR2 is FQGNSA. The CDR3 sequence: CASSLGGAGGQETQYF. The CDR3, as DNA: TGTGCCAGCAGCTTAGGTGGAGCGGGGGGGCAAGAGACCCAGTACTTC.

The count of this clone is one. V usage is TRBV6-6 and J usage is TRBJ2-6; possibly TRBD1 for D (5 bases). The CDR3 covers 15 residues. The V end lost 6 bases, the J end lost 2 bases, and 11 bases lay between the germline ends. Germline V CDR1 and CDR2: MNHNY, SVGAGI (reference sequence). CDR3 loop: CASRTEITGANVLTF. DNA of the CDR3: TGTGCCAGCAGGACAGAGATAACTGGGGCCAACGTCCTGACTTTC.

In this sample, this clone turned up once. Sequence at one end of the junction differs from germline and may be a read error. This sequence joins TRBV5-1 and TRBJ1-1; D not resolved. The CDR3 contains 14 residues. Germline values: CDR1 SGHRS, CDR2 YFSETQ. CDR3 coding DNA: TGCACCAGCAGCTTGATGGAGGCCAACACTGAAGCTTTCTTT. It specifies CTSSLMEANTEAFF.

The chain uses TRBV14 and TRBJ2-7; TRBD2 aligns across 11 bases. The V gene end was trimmed by 4 bases and the J gene end by 3 bases; junction bases not matched to a gene: 5. CDR1 SGHDN and CDR2 FVKESK come from the germline V gene. There are 15 residues in the CDR3. For the CDR3, the DNA is TGTGCCAGCAGCCGACCCGGGACTAGCGGCTACGAGCAGTACTTC. Protein sequence: CASSRPGTSGYEQYF. Full variable domain (rest looked up from reference TRBV14 and TRBJ2-7): EAGVTQFPSHSVIEKGQTVTLRCDPISGHDNLYWYRRVMGKEIKFLLHFVKESKQDESGMPNNRFLAERTGGTYSTLKVQPAELEDSGVYFCASSRPGTSGYEQYFGPGTRLTVT.

CDR3 coding DNA: TGTGCCAGCAGCCACGAAAGTCCCGGGGATTTCTCCTACAATGAGCAGTTCTTC. Its protein product is CASSHESPGDFSYNEQFF. The chain joins TRBV28 to TRBJ2-1, with TRBD2 as a possible D gene (5 bases). This CDR3 comprises 18 residues. The V end was cut by 6 bases, the J end by 0 bases, with 21 bases between. Looked up from germline, CDR1 is MDHEN and CDR2 is SYDVKM.

This clone was observed a handful of times. J is TRBJ2-1 and V is TRBV7-3; TRBD2 agrees at 9 bases. CDR3 length: 15 amino acids. The germline CDR1 and CDR2 sequences are SGHTA and FQGTGA. With V trimmed by 4 bases and J by 3 bases, 4 bases remained unmatched. The CDR3 DNA follows: TGTGCCAGCAGCTCGCGGGGGGGCCTCTACAATGAGCAGTTCTTC. It is translated as CASSSRGGLYNEQFF. Full variable domain (remainder filled in from reference TRBV7-3 and TRBJ2-1): GAGVSQTPSNKVTEKGKYVELRCDPISGHTALYWYRQSLGQGPEFLIYFQGTGAADDSGLPNDRFFAVRPEGSVSTLKIQRTERGDSAVYLCASSSRGGLYNEQFFGPGTRLTVL.

The rearrangement joins TRBV4-1 to TRBJ1-1, with D possibly TRBD1 on 6 matching bases. V was trimmed by 4 bases and J by 2 bases, leaving 17 bases between them. Germline assignment: CDR1 MGHRA and CDR2 YSYEKL. This CDR3 comprises 16 residues. The CDR3 coding sequence is TGCGCCAGCAGCCTCGGACTCGGACAGCCAAACACTGAAGCTTTCTTT. Its protein is CASSLGLGQPNTEAFF.

DNA of the CDR3: TGTGCCACCAGCAGAGATGGGACAGGGGGCGAAAAACTGTTTTTT. Protein: CATSRDGTGGEKLFF. This chain joins TRBV15 and TRBJ1-4; 12 bases are a match to TRBD1. CDR3 length equals 15 residues. Germline V gene lookup returns CDR1 LNHNV and CDR2 YYDKDF (reference sequence). Losses at the gene ends were 0 bases for V and 8 bases for J; bases not matched to a gene: 1.

J is TRBJ2-7 and V is TRBV28, with D perhaps matching TRBD1 (9 bases). V lost 7 bases, J lost 3 bases, and 22 bases lay in between. The CDR3 has 16 residues. Germline V lookup: CDR1 MDHEN, CDR2 SYDVKM. CDR3 DNA: TGTGCCAGCACTTCCGGGACAGGGACTAGGAGCTACGAGCAGTACTTC. This sequence encodes CASTSGTGTRSYEQYF.

V gene TRBV7-9 combines with J gene TRBJ1-6; 7 bases are a match to TRBD1. The germline gives CDR1 SEHNR, CDR2 FQNEAQ (reference sequence). The CDR3 spans 15 residues. The trim removed 2 bases at V and 7 bases at J, leaving 5 bases unmatched. The chain's CDR3 is CASSLRQGENSPLHF. The CDR3 region has the DNA TGTGCCAGCAGCTTAAGACAGGGCGAAAATTCACCCCTCCACTTT. Drawing the rest from reference TRBV7-9 and TRBJ1-6, the complete variable domain is DTGVSQNPRHKITKRGQNVTFRCDPISEHNRLYWYRQTLGQGPEFLTYFQNEAQLEKSRLLSDRFSAERPKGSFSTLEIQRTEQGDSAMYLCASSLRQGENSPLHFGNGTRLTVT.

This chain links TRBV27 with TRBJ2-1; 10 bases fit TRBD2. The CDR3 covers 15 residues. With 7 bases clipped from V and 7 bases from J, the junction kept 10 bases outside the gene matches. Germline V gives CDR1 MNHEY, CDR2 SMNVEV (reference sequence). Here the CDR3 DNA reads TGTGCCAGCACCCAAGCGGGGGGGCCGTTAAATGAGCAGTTCTTC. Translation gives CASTQAGGPLNEQFF.

The V and J genes are TRBV19 and TRBJ2-7; the D gene is possibly TRBD2 (6 bases). This CDR3 has 15 residues. Germline CDR1 and CDR2: LNHDA and SQIVND (reference sequence). The V gene lost 5 bases and the J gene lost 2 bases, with 16 bases spanning the gap. The DNA for the CDR3 is TGTGCCAGTAGTTTAGGAGGGAACTTACCCTACGAGCAGTACTTC. Translated, it gives CASSLGGNLPYEQYF. The variable domain in full, completed from reference TRBV19 and TRBJ2-7, reads DGGITQSPKYLFRKEGQNVTLSCEQNLNHDAMYWYRQDPGQGLRLIYYSQIVNDFQKGDIAEGYSVSREKKESFPLTVTSAQKNPTAFYLCASSLGGNLPYEQYFGPGTRLTVT.

The gene calls are TRBV5-1 and TRBJ2-7; TRBD1 might be the D (5 bases). Germline CDR1 and CDR2: SGHRS and YFSETQ. V dropped 0 bases and J dropped 7 bases, with 14 bases sitting between them. The CDR3 loop spans 14 amino acids. The chain's CDR3 is CASSLGQTGLEQYF. CDR3 nucleotide sequence: TGCGCCAGCAGCTTGGGACAGACCGGATTGGAGCAGTACTTC. The complete variable domain, with remaining parts taken from reference TRBV5-1 and TRBJ2-7, reads KAGVTQTPRYLIKTRGQQVTLSCSPISGHRSVSWYQQTPGQGLQFLFEYFSETQRNKGNFPGRFSGRQFSNSRSEMNVSTLELGDSALYLCASSLGQTGLEQYFGPGTRLTVT.

CDR3 protein: CASSVSAGVQADTQYF. CDR3 DNA: TGTGCCAGCAGCGTAAGTGCGGGGGTGCAGGCAGATACGCAGTATTTT. The chain recombines TRBV9 with TRBJ2-3, with TRBD2 identical over 7 bases. Germline CDR1 is SGDLS and CDR2 is YYNGEE. Unmatched junction bases numbered 9, after V lost 1 base and J lost 4 bases. This CDR3 spans 16 amino acids.

The V call is TRBV5-1, the J call TRBJ2-3; 11 bases align to TRBD2. The CDR3 sequence is 16 residues long. J lost 2 bases, V lost 3 bases, and 5 bases had no gene match. The germline V gene encodes CDR1 SGHRS and CDR2 YFSETQ. The CDR3, as DNA: TGCGCCAGCAGCTACATAGCGGGGGGGATCACAGATACGCAGTATTTT. Amino acids: CASSYIAGGITDTQYF.